These 21 T cell receptor beta chains were all obtained from the same sample, sequenced in a study of T-cell memory formation after mild COVID-19. TCRdb reanalysed the 5' RACE reads using MiXCR and keeps one entry per CDR3 protein. The sample yields 300,000 to 400,000 distinct CDR3 sequences, around 15% seen once. Sequencing was carried out using PBMCs or a T cell subset sorted from them (not recorded which). All receptors come from a young man who had mild COVID-19 (a few samples of this study predate the infection). Cell type and time point are not known.

The V call is TRBV3-1, the J call TRBJ2-3, with 7 bases that match TRBD2. V lost 1 base, J lost 2 bases, and 12 bases stayed unmatched. This CDR3 spans 18 amino acids. Germline CDR1 is LGHDT and CDR2 is YNNKEL (reference sequence). CDR3 region: CASSQGSSGPLYTDTQYF. CDR3 DNA: TGTGCCAGCAGCCAAGGAAGTAGCGGGCCCCTTTACACAGATACGCAGTATTTT.

The J gene is TRBJ1-5, the V gene TRBV6-2 or TRBV6-3, with D unclear. Deletions cut 2 bases from V and 0 bases from J, with 11 bases between. The CDR3 covers 16 residues. CDR1 is MNHEY, CDR2 SVGEGT, per germline. CDR3 sequence reads: CASSYRERYSNQPQHF. Here the CDR3 DNA reads TGTGCCAGCAGTTACAGGGAACGGTATAGCAATCAGCCCCAGCATTTT.

This clonotype was seen many times. V is TRBV7-8 and J is TRBJ2-7; 8 bases align to TRBD2. The CDR3 extends over 16 amino acids. Trimming removed 0 bases from V and 2 bases from J; junction bases left unmatched: 6. Germline CDR1 and CDR2: SGHVS and FQNEAQ. The CDR3 DNA follows: TGTGCCAGCAGCTTAGCGCCAGCGGGGGCAACCTACGAGCAGTACGTC. It yields the protein CASSLAPAGATYEQYV.

In this sample, this clonotype turned up many times. This chain connects TRBV11-2 to TRBJ2-5, with D possibly called TRBD1 or TRBD2 (5 bases each). Germline CDR1 SGHAT, CDR2 FQNNGV. V was shortened by 3 bases and J by 2 bases, with 10 bases between the two germline ends. The CDR3 spans 14 residues. CDR3 bases: TGTGCCAGCAGCTTGAACGGGGCTCAAGAGACCCAGTACTTC. Its translation: CASSLNGAQETQYF.

This clonotype was picked up many times. This sequence joins TRBV7-6 and TRBJ2-5; 7 bases agree with TRBD1. Trimming at V came to 4 bases and at J to 5 bases, leaving 13 bases not matched to a gene. Germline V gene data show CDR1 as SGHVS and CDR2 as FNYEAQ. The length of the CDR3 is 16 residues. Here the CDR3 DNA reads TGTGCCAGCAGCTCAGGGTTGACAGGGAGTAGGGAGACCCAGTACTTC. This translates into CASSSGLTGSRETQYF.

The chain's CDR3 is CASRERLEETQYF. The DNA for the CDR3 is TGTGCCAGCAGGGAACGGCTGGAAGAGACCCAGTACTTC. The chain joins TRBV28 to TRBJ2-5, with D unresolved. CDR3 size: 13 residues. Trimming pared 6 bases from V and 3 bases from J, leaving 11 bases between. Germline loops: CDR1 MDHEN, CDR2 SYDVKM.

This clonotype turned up a few times. The J gene is TRBJ2-2, the V gene TRBV12-3 or TRBV12-4; TRBD1 or TRBD2 may be the D gene (5 bases each). The germline V and J ends were trimmed by 4 bases and 4 bases, with 16 bases remaining between them. The CDR3 contains 16 residues. Here the CDR3 reads CASSSPGPQGTGELFF. CDR3 nucleotide sequence: TGTGCCAGCAGTTCCCCGGGGCCCCAGGGCACCGGGGAGCTGTTTTTT.

There are many counts of this clonotype. The J gene is TRBJ2-7, the V gene TRBV6-5, with D uncertain. Germline CDR1 is MNHEY and CDR2 is SVGAGI. Trimming removed 4 bases at V and 2 bases at J, with 9 bases between. The CDR3 contains 13 residues. The CDR3 DNA follows: TGTGCCAGCAGTTTGGGAATCACCTACGAGCAGTACTTC. Its translation is CASSLGITYEQYF.

This sequence joins TRBV6-1 and TRBJ2-6; no clear D. The CDR3 is 13 amino acids. In germline, CDR1 is MNHNS, CDR2 SASEGT. Trimming removed 6 bases from V and 4 bases from J, with 7 bases in between. CDR3 sequence: CASRALGANVLTF. The CDR3 DNA reads TGTGCCAGCAGGGCTCTCGGGGCCAACGTCCTGACTTTC.

The J gene is TRBJ2-1, the V gene TRBV3-1; 10 bases fit TRBD1. The germline V gene has CDR1 LGHDT and CDR2 YNNKEL (reference sequence). This CDR3 contains 16 residues. V lost 0 bases and J lost 10; bases outside the gene matches: 9. The CDR3 nucleotides are TGTGCCAGCAGCCAAGAGCGGGACAGGGGACTGGGGGAGCAGTTCTTC. Its translation is CASSQERDRGLGEQFF.

The table lists this clonotype with a few counts. The chain couples TRBV7-9 to TRBJ1-2, with TRBD1 matching 8 bases. The CDR3 loop spans 16 amino acids. The V segment lost 3 bases and the J segment 5 bases; nucleotides outside the gene matches: 11. The germline gives CDR1 SEHNR, CDR2 FQNEAQ (reference sequence). CDR3 in DNA: TGTGCCAGCAGCTTCCAAGGGACAGGCGACCGGTATGGCTACACCTTC. Its protein is CASSFQGTGDRYGYTF. Full variable domain (remainder filled in from reference TRBV7-9 and TRBJ1-2): DTGVSQNPRHKITKRGQNVTFRCDPISEHNRLYWYRQTLGQGPEFLTYFQNEAQLEKSRLLSDRFSAERPKGSFSTLEIQRTEQGDSAMYLCASSFQGTGDRYGYTFGSGTRLTVV.

This clonotype has a handful of counts. The DNA for the CDR3 is TGCGCCAGCAGCCGAAGGACTAGCGGTGACACCGGGGAGCTGTTTTTT. Amino acids: CASSRRTSGDTGELFF. The rearrangement links TRBV4-1 to TRBJ2-2, with TRBD2 identical over 10 bases. Germline V gives CDR1 MGHRA, CDR2 YSYEKL. CDR3 length equals 16 residues. The J segment lost 3 bases and the V segment lost 4 bases, leaving 5 bases of the junction unmatched.

The V and J genes are TRBV5-1 and TRBJ1-2; maybe TRBD1 (5 bases). V gave up 0 bases and J gave up 8 bases, with 8 bases separating them. The CDR3 spans 12 residues. Germline lookup yields CDR1 SGHRS and CDR2 YFSETQ. The CDR3 protein is CASSLAGWGYTF. In DNA, the CDR3 is TGCGCCAGCAGCTTGGCAGGGTGGGGCTACACCTTC.

This clonotype was counted between two and nine times. The rearrangement uses TRBV6-1 and TRBJ1-2, with TRBD1 matching 8 bases. This CDR3 spans 12 amino acids. V was clipped by 7 bases and J by 8 bases; unmatched bases: 6. Germline V gene lookup returns CDR1 MNHNS and CDR2 SASEGT. The CDR3 DNA reads as TGTGCCAGCACCTGGACAGGGTTCGGCTACACCTTC. This codes for CASTWTGFGYTF.

V gene TRBV20-1 combines with J gene TRBJ2-1; 9 nucleotides agree with TRBD2. The V segment lost 6 bases and the J segment 7 bases; nucleotides outside the gene matches: 10. From germline, CDR1 is DFQATT and CDR2 SNEGSKA (reference sequence). The CDR3 spans 14 residues. In DNA, the CDR3 is TGCAGTGCGTATAGCGGGGGCGCGGGGAATGAGCAGTTCTTC. Protein: CSAYSGGAGNEQFF.

This clonotype has just a few counts. The chain joins TRBV29-1 to TRBJ2-7; D not resolved. Trimming shortened V by 8 bases and J by 0 bases, and 14 bases separated the two germline ends. The CDR3 is made up of 13 amino acids. Germline V CDR1 and CDR2: SQVTM, ANQGSEA. The CDR3 loop is CSIMGIHSYEQYF. The CDR3 nucleotides are TGCAGCATAATGGGGATACACTCCTACGAGCAGTACTTC.

This chain links TRBV6-5 with TRBJ1-5; TRBD1 agrees at 7 bases. Germline assignment: CDR1 MNHEY and CDR2 SVGAGI. The length of the CDR3 is 14 residues. Trimming removed 5 bases from V and 6 bases from J; junction bases left unmatched: 7. CDR3 sequence reads: CASSTGVAVQPQHF. DNA of the CDR3: TGTGCCAGCAGTACAGGGGTTGCGGTTCAGCCCCAGCATTTT.

The chain has TRBV11-1 and TRBJ1-1; 7 positions match TRBD1. Trimming at V came to 5 bases and at J to 6 bases, leaving 9 bases not matched to a gene. The CDR3 has 14 residues. Germline V gene data show CDR1 as SGHAT and CDR2 as FQDESV (reference sequence). DNA of the CDR3: TGTGCCAGCAGCCCTCCGGACAGGAGGGCTGAAGCTTTCTTT. It codes for CASSPPDRRAEAFF. The whole variable domain, filled in from reference TRBV11-1 and TRBJ1-1, reads EAEVAQSPRYKITEKSQAVAFWCDPISGHATLYWYRQILGQGPELLVQFQDESVVDDSQLPKDRFSAERLKGVDSTLKIQPAELGDSAMYLCASSPPDRRAEAFFGQGTRLTVV.

This clonotype has a count of ten or more. This CDR3 reads CASSSHPIGGEQYF. CDR3 bases: TGTGCCAGCAGCTCGCACCCTATTGGGGGCGAGCAGTACTTC. The chain combines TRBV7-2 with TRBJ2-7, with D perhaps given as TRBD1 or TRBD2 (5 bases each). Trimming took off 4 bases at V and 6 bases at J, with 16 bases between the two ends. CDR1 and CDR2 from the germline V gene are SGHTA and FQGNSA. The CDR3 totals 14 residues. Variable domain in full (rest from reference TRBV7-2 and TRBJ2-7): GAGVSQSPSNKVTEKGKDVELRCDPISGHTALYWYRQSLGQGLEFLIYFQGNSAPDKSGLPSDRFSAERTGGSVSTLTIQRTQQEDSAVYLCASSSHPIGGEQYFGPGTRLTVT.

The chain carries TRBV6-2 or TRBV6-3 and TRBJ1-1; a possible D gene is TRBD1 (6 bases). The V end was cut by 1 base, the J end by 0 bases, with 15 bases between. Germline V gene data show CDR1 as MNHEY and CDR2 as SVGEGT. The CDR3 covers 17 residues. CDR3 residues: CASSYFVNTGMNTEAFF. CDR3 DNA sequence: TGTGCCAGCAGTTACTTCGTAAATACAGGGATGAACACTGAAGCTTTCTTT.

The chain joins TRBV7-9 to TRBJ2-3, with 10 bases that match TRBD1. J lost 4 bases, V lost 3 bases, and 1 base had no gene match. The CDR3 is made up of 14 amino acids. Germline V gene lookup returns CDR1 SEHNR and CDR2 FQNEAQ (reference sequence). CDR3 in amino acids: CASSFGTGADTQYF. DNA of the CDR3: TGTGCCAGCAGCTTCGGGACAGGGGCAGATACGCAGTATTTT.